What follows are 25 T cell receptor beta chains derived from one specimen sequenced in a study of cytomegalovirus exposure and HLA in healthy donors. A multiplex PCR was run with 60 Vbeta primers and 13 Jbeta primers. Data came from immunoSEQ multiplex PCR; TCRdb stores just in-frame clones and leaves some out. The repertoire shows over 100,000 clones; the top ten hold roughly 3.5%. The sample consisted of PBMCs. All receptors come from a man younger than 45 in good health and CMV-seronegative.

The chain combines TRBV27 with TRBJ2-7; 8 bases agree with TRBD1. J lost 0 bases, V lost 6 bases, and 10 bases had no gene match. The CDR3 is 16 amino acids. Germline-derived CDR1 and CDR2 are MNHEY and SMNVEV (reference sequence). The CDR3 sequence is CASSRKGTGRSYEQYF. CDR3 coding DNA: TGTGCCAGCAGCCGAAAAGGGACAGGCCGCTCCTACGAGCAGTACTTC.

The V call is TRBV7-6, the J call TRBJ2-5; D remains ambiguous. The DNA matches TRBJ2-7 better at its end, which makes the J call doubtful. The CDR3 is made up of 12 amino acids. Germline V gives CDR1 SGHVS, CDR2 FNYEAQ. The CDR3 loop reads CASSLGSYEQYF. The CDR3 region has the DNA TGTGCCAGCAGCTTAGGTTCCTACGAGCAGTACTTC.

This chain joins TRBV5-1 and TRBJ2-3; 11 bases map to TRBD2. CDR1 and CDR2 (germline): SGHRS, YFSETQ. CDR3 length: 17 residues. With 0 bases clipped from V and 3 bases from J, the junction kept 6 bases outside the gene matches. The CDR3 DNA is TGCGCCAGCAGCTTGGGCCCCTCTAGCGGGGGGACAGATACGCAGTATTTT. Its protein product is CASSLGPSSGGTDTQYF.

This chain connects TRBV15 to TRBJ1-5; TRBD1 might be the D (5 bases). V lost 3 bases and J lost 2, with 20 bases in between. CDR1 is LNHNV and CDR2 is YYDKDF in the germline V gene (reference sequence). The CDR3 is 18 amino acids. For the CDR3, the DNA is TGTGCCACCAGCAGCCCTGGGGGGTCGACGGGGGGCAATCAGCCCCAGCATTTT. It codes for CATSSPGGSTGGNQPQHF.

The chain is built from TRBV5-1 and TRBJ2-2; D is uncertain. Germline CDR1 SGHRS, CDR2 YFSETQ. Trimming cost V 2 bases and J 4 bases, with 9 bases left between them. The CDR3 covers 14 residues. In DNA form, the CDR3 reads TGCGCCAGCAGCTTATCCGTCTTCACCGGGGAGCTGTTTTTT. Its translation: CASSLSVFTGELFF.

The CDR3 region is CASSFGQGVPYEQYF. CDR3 nucleotide sequence: TGTGCCAGCAGTTTCGGACAGGGGGTTCCCTACGAGCAGTACTTC. V gene TRBV27 combines with J gene TRBJ2-7, with 10 bases matching TRBD1. Trimming removed 3 bases from V and 2 bases from J; junction bases left unmatched: 4. The CDR3 runs to 15 residues. Germline CDR1 is MNHEY and CDR2 is SMNVEV (reference sequence).

In the case of this clone: Within the sample, other DNA sequences also encode this same CDR3. The chain carries TRBV10-2 and TRBJ2-4, with D perhaps TRBD2 (5 bases). This CDR3 is built from 14 residues. CDR1 and CDR2 (germline): WSHSY, SAAADI. V lost 6 bases, J lost 2 bases, and 11 bases lay in between. CDR3 sequence reads: CASRAGGSKNIQYF. CDR3 coding DNA: TGCGCCAGCAGGGCTGGCGGGTCCAAAAACATTCAGTACTTC.

The genes are TRBV5-1 and TRBJ2-3; tentative D call: TRBD1 (6 bases). Germline loops: CDR1 SGHRS, CDR2 YFSETQ. With 3 bases removed from V and 6 bases from J, the gap between germline ends came to 17 bases. The CDR3 loop spans 15 amino acids. The CDR3 region has the DNA TGCGCCAGCAGCTCCAGGGGACACGTTCTGGATACGCAGTATTTT. This gives the protein CASSSRGHVLDTQYF.

The chain employs TRBV14 and TRBJ2-5; tentative D call: TRBD1 (6 bases). The CDR3 contains 15 residues. Germline V gene sequence: CDR1 SGHDN, CDR2 FVKESK. Trimming pared 0 bases from V and 2 bases from J, leaving 10 bases between. The CDR3 spells CASSQEGGYQETQYF. Written as DNA, the CDR3 is TGTGCCAGCAGCCAAGAAGGGGGTTATCAAGAGACCCAGTACTTC.

The chain links TRBV19 to TRBJ1-5, with 7 nucleotides matching TRBD1. The J segment lost 4 bases and the V segment lost 1 base, leaving 10 bases of the junction unmatched. The CDR3 is 17 amino acids. Germline CDR1 and CDR2: LNHDA and SQIVND (reference sequence). DNA of the CDR3: TGTGCCAGTAGTATAGCCCTAATGCAGGGGGGAAATCAGCCCCAGCATTTT. This gives the protein CASSIALMQGGNQPQHF.

The rearrangement links TRBV5-4 to TRBJ2-3, with D perhaps matching TRBD2 (6 bases). V was clipped by 4 bases and J by 6 bases, with 18 bases between them. The CDR3 covers 15 residues. Germline values: CDR1 SGHNT, CDR2 YYREEE (reference sequence). The CDR3 is CASSPGAGPRDTQYF. CDR3 DNA: TGTGCCAGCAGCCCGGGCGCGGGGCCCCGGGATACGCAGTATTTT.

The V gene is TRBV4-2, the J gene TRBJ2-3; 8 bases agree with TRBD2. The junction had 10 bases not matched to a gene; V was cut back by 4 bases and J by 7 bases. The CDR3 has 15 amino acids. CDR1 is LGHNA and CDR2 is YNFKEQ in the germline V gene. The CDR3 DNA follows: TGTGCCAGCAGCCCAAAAGCGGGGGAAGGTTATACGCAGTATTTT. Translation gives CASSPKAGEGYTQYF.

V is TRBV10-3 and J is TRBJ2-5; tentatively, D is TRBD2 (5 bases). Looked up from germline, CDR1 is ENHRY and CDR2 is SYGVKD. V was shortened by 8 bases and J by 1 base, with 17 bases between the two germline ends. This CDR3 is 15 amino acids long. Written as DNA, the CDR3 is TGTGCCATCGGCGGCGGGCAGGCTTTCCAAGAGACCCAGTACTTC. Protein product: CAIGGGQAFQETQYF.

This chain links TRBV5-1 with TRBJ1-4; 9 positions match TRBD1. Trimming took 2 bases from V and 8 from J; bases not matched to a gene: 4. This CDR3 contains 14 residues. Germline V gene data show CDR1 as SGHRS and CDR2 as YFSETQ. The CDR3 loop reads CASSLGTGREKLFF. In nucleotides, the CDR3 is TGCGCCAGCAGCTTAGGGACAGGGAGGGAAAAACTGTTTTTT.

This sequence joins TRBV9 and TRBJ1-1; D is possibly TRBD1 (5 bases). Germline loops: CDR1 SGDLS, CDR2 YYNGEE. Trimming removed 0 bases at V and 2 bases at J, with 8 bases between. The CDR3 has 14 amino acids. CDR3 protein: CASSVVGGNTEAFF. The CDR3, as DNA: TGTGCCAGCAGCGTAGTCGGGGGTAACACTGAAGCTTTCTTT.

The chain has TRBV7-9 and TRBJ2-3; TRBD2 matches 16 bases. Germline CDR1 is SEHNR and CDR2 is FQNEAQ (reference sequence). This CDR3 has 17 amino acids. V was pared by 5 bases and J by 4 bases, with 6 bases of the junction left unmatched. CDR3 DNA: TGTGCCAGCAGCCCAGGGACTAGCGGGGGGGCCTCAGATACGCAGTATTTT. Its translation: CASSPGTSGGASDTQYF.

J is TRBJ2-1 and V is TRBV29-1; the match to TRBD2 covers 10 bases. The germline V gene has CDR1 SQVTM and CDR2 ANQGSEA. V was clipped by 3 bases and J by 7 bases; unmatched bases: 6. The CDR3 consists of 14 residues. The CDR3 coding sequence is TGCAGCGTTGATAAGCGGGGGGGCAGGAATGAGCAGTTCTTC. This encodes CSVDKRGGRNEQFF.

The chain carries TRBV4-2 and TRBJ2-2; 11 bases map to TRBD2. The CDR3 is made up of 16 amino acids. Germline V gene data show CDR1 as LGHNA and CDR2 as YNFKEQ. J was trimmed by 3 bases and V by 2 bases; bases with no gene match: 2. The CDR3 sequence is CASSQLSGGDTGELFF. The CDR3 bases are TGTGCCAGCAGCCAACTTAGCGGGGGGGACACCGGGGAGCTGTTTTTT.

The gene calls are TRBV7-2 and TRBJ2-1, with 8 bases identical to TRBD1. Germline V CDR1 and CDR2: SGHTA, FQGNSA. The V gene end was trimmed by 5 bases and the J gene end by 4 bases; junction bases not matched to a gene: 1. CDR3 length: 13 amino acids. The CDR3 loop is CASSRTGYNEQFF. In DNA, the CDR3 is TGTGCCAGCAGCCGGACAGGGTACAATGAGCAGTTCTTC. Full variable domain (missing parts from reference TRBV7-2 and TRBJ2-1): GAGVSQSPSNKVTEKGKDVELRCDPISGHTALYWYRQSLGQGLEFLIYFQGNSAPDKSGLPSDRFSAERTGGSVSTLTIQRTQQEDSAVYLCASSRTGYNEQFFGPGTRLTVL.

The chain links TRBV7-6 to TRBJ2-7; D gene uncertain. V was trimmed by 4 bases and J by 2 bases, leaving 12 bases between them. This CDR3 has 14 amino acids. Germline V gene lookup returns CDR1 SGHVS and CDR2 FNYEAQ. The CDR3 coding sequence is TGTGCCAGCAGCTCCCTGATGCGGCCCTACGAGCAGTACTTC. It specifies CASSSLMRPYEQYF.

This chain links TRBV9 with TRBJ2-2, with a possible D match to TRBD1 (6 bases). Germline CDR1 reads SGDLS; CDR2 reads YYNGEE. CDR3 size: 20 residues. V was pared by 0 bases and J by 1 base, with 22 bases between. This chain's CDR3 is CASSVDPSDRSTLNTGELFF. The CDR3, as DNA: TGTGCCAGCAGCGTAGACCCCTCGGACAGATCGACCCTGAACACCGGGGAGCTGTTTTTT.

The V call is TRBV30, the J call TRBJ2-3; perhaps TRBD2 as D (5 bases). The CDR3 is 14 amino acids. Trimming took 2 bases from V and 0 from J, leaving 9 bases between them. The germline gives CDR1 GTSNPN, CDR2 SVGIG (reference sequence). The CDR3 bases are TGTGCCTGGAGTAGCGGTCTAAGCACAGATACGCAGTATTTT. Translation gives CAWSSGLSTDTQYF.

This chain links TRBV6-1 with TRBJ2-7; 10 bases match TRBD2. The J segment lost 4 bases and the V segment lost 6 bases, leaving 6 bases of the junction unmatched. This CDR3 comprises 14 residues. Germline assignment: CDR1 MNHNS and CDR2 SASEGT. The CDR3 DNA reads TGTGCCAGCAGACCACTAGCGGGGAGATACGAGCAGTACTTC. Amino acids: CASRPLAGRYEQYF.

The J gene is TRBJ2-1, the V gene TRBV25-1, with a tentative D call TRBD1 (6 bases). Germline assignment: CDR1 MGHDK and CDR2 SYGVNS. CDR3 length: 11 residues. Trimming stripped 5 bases from V and 7 bases from J, with 6 bases between. CDR3 nucleotide sequence: TGTGCCAGCAGTCAGGGGAATGAGCAGTTCTTC. This gives the protein CASSQGNEQFF.

The chain combines TRBV5-1 with TRBJ1-1; D remains ambiguous. The V end lost 4 bases, the J end lost 1 base, and 14 bases lay between the germline ends. This CDR3 has 15 amino acids. The germline gives CDR1 SGHRS, CDR2 YFSETQ. The DNA for the CDR3 is TGCGCCAGCAGCCCTGGAGCCGGTTCGAACACTGAAGCTTTCTTT. This codes for CASSPGAGSNTEAFF.